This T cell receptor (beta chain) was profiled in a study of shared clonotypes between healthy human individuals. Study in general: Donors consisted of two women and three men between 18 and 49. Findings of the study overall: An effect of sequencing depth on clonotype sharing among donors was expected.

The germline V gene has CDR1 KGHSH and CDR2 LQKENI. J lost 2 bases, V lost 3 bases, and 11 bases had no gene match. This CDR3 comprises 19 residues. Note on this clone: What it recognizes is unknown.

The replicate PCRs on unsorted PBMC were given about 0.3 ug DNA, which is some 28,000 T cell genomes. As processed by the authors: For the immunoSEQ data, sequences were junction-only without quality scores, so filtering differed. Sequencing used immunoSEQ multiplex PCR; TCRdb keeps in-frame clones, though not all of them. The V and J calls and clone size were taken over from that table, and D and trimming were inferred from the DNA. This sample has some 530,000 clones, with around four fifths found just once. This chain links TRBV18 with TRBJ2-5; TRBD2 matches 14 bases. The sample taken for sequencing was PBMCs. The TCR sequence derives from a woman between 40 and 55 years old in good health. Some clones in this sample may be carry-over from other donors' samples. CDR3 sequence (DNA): TGTGCCAGCTCACCTATTTTGGGACTAGCGGGAGTAAGGCAAGAGACCCAGTACTTC. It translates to CASSPILGLAGVRQETQYF.